This TCR beta chain stems from a study of shared clonotypes between healthy human individuals. Overall study: There were three CD4 naive, three CD4 memory, two CD8 naive and one CD8 memory plates per donor.

This clone was observed a single time. Sequencing used immunoSEQ multiplex PCR; TCRdb keeps in-frame clones, though not all of them. The sample holds 550,000 to 700,000 clones; around 73% are singletons and the top ten take around 1.8%. Division of CD4+ cells produced a CD45RA+ naive subset and a CD45RA-negative memory subset. V shed 8 bases and J 5 bases; nucleotides not matched to a gene: 15. This CDR3 comprises 15 residues. Germline CDR1 and CDR2: SGHAT and FQNNGV. The origin of this receptor is a woman aged 25 to 39 in good health. The chain has TRBV11-2 and TRBJ2-7; TRBD2 matches 7 bases. The sequencing sample was made of memory CD4+ T cells sorted from blood. Subset: CD45RA-negative fraction. This CDR3 is CASRKVRRESNEQYF. The CDR3 nucleotides are TGTGCCAGCCGCAAAGTCCGGCGGGAGAGCAACGAGCAGTACTTC.